The source of this T cell receptor beta chain is a study of T cell responses to AZD1222 COVID-19 vaccine. Profiled with immunoSEQ multiplex PCR; TCRdb holds only in-frame clones, not every one. The table lists about 170,000 clones, roughly nine tenths of them singletons, with 6% to 8% in the top ten. Germline assignment: CDR1 SGHRS and CDR2 YFSETQ. Trimming cost V 0 bases and J 5 bases, with 8 bases left between them. The CDR3 loop spans 13 amino acids. The starting material was peripheral blood, obtained on day 0 of AZD1222 vaccination. The source of this sequence is an adult in good health. The chain combines TRBV5-1 with TRBJ2-5; D is perhaps TRBD1 or TRBD2 (5 bases each). The CDR3 DNA reads TGCGCCAGCAGCTTGGAGGGGAGCGAGACCCAGTACTTC. Protein product: CASSLEGSETQYF.